Below are 27 T cell receptor beta chains sequenced from a single sample in a study of response to subunit inactivated influenza vaccine. TCRdb reanalysed the RT-PCR reads using MiXCR and keeps one entry per CDR3 protein. The repertoire holds hundreds of thousands of distinct CDR3 sequences, with about 18% as singletons. The material sequenced was PBMCs from blood, taken 4 to 6 days after vaccination. The receptors come from a man aged 50-59 years who received an inactivated influenza vaccine.

This clonotype was seen more than once but under ten times. The chain links TRBV12-3 or TRBV12-4 to TRBJ1-2, with D uncertain. The CDR3 is 12 amino acids. The ends were cut back, 5 bases at V and 5 bases at J, with 9 bases in the middle. The CDR3 loop reads CASSTTPYGYTF. CDR3 DNA sequence: TGTGCCAGCAGTACTACACCGTATGGCTACACCTTC.

The chain links TRBV20-1 to TRBJ2-3, with 8 bases lining up with TRBD2. The trim removed 3 bases at V and 6 bases at J, leaving 14 bases unmatched. This CDR3 has 16 residues. Germline loops: CDR1 DFQATT, CDR2 SNEGSKA (reference sequence). The CDR3 here is CSASPISGAPGDTQYF. The CDR3 region has the DNA TGCAGTGCTAGCCCGATTAGCGGGGCCCCCGGGGATACGCAGTATTTT.

This clonotype was recorded a few times. The V gene is TRBV5-1, the J gene TRBJ2-5; D gene ambiguous. Per the germline V gene, CDR1 is SGHRS and CDR2 is YFSETQ. This CDR3 is 14 amino acids long. Trimming removed 7 bases at V and 5 bases at J, with 18 bases between. CDR3 amino acids: CASSPQASGETQYF. In DNA, the CDR3 is TGCGCCAGCTCGCCCCAAGCGTCGGGTGAGACCCAGTACTTC.

The rearrangement uses TRBV7-8 and TRBJ2-2; 11 positions match TRBD2. Looked up from germline, CDR1 is SGHVS and CDR2 is FQNEAQ. With 5 bases clipped from V and 5 bases from J, the junction kept 7 bases outside the gene matches. CDR3 size: 16 residues. The CDR3 DNA follows: TGTGCCAGCAGCACGACTAGCGGGGCGGGAACCGGGGAGCTGTTTTTT. This sequence encodes CASSTTSGAGTGELFF.

The CDR3 loop is CASSANRQGFHEQYF. The CDR3 nucleotides are TGTGCCAGCAGCGCAAATAGACAGGGGTTCCACGAGCAGTACTTC. The V gene is TRBV9, the J gene TRBJ2-7; 8 nucleotides agree with TRBD1. In germline, CDR1 is SGDLS, CDR2 YYNGEE. After removal of 3 bases from V and 5 bases from J, the junction contained 10 bases not matched to a gene. The CDR3 spans 15 residues.

This clonotype was seen more than once but under ten times. V usage is TRBV15 and J usage is TRBJ2-1; TRBD2 agrees at 7 bases. V shed 1 base, J shed 3 bases, and the junction held 12 bases outside the gene matches. The CDR3 totals 18 residues. Germline V gene sequence: CDR1 LNHNV, CDR2 YYDKDF (reference sequence). The CDR3 region is CATSRGLAAQPDYNEQFF. CDR3 coding DNA: TGTGCCACCAGCAGAGGGCTAGCGGCTCAACCCGACTACAATGAGCAGTTCTTC. The full variable domain, with the rest looked up from reference TRBV15 and TRBJ2-1, is DAMVIQNPRYQVTQFGKPVTLSCSQTLNHNVMYWYQQKSSQAPKLLFHYYDKDFNNEADTPDNFQSRRPNTSFCFLDIRSPGLGDTAMYLCATSRGLAAQPDYNEQFFGPGTRLTVL.

The table lists this clonotype with a few counts. The CDR3 protein is CASSLGPGLAGVNEQFF. In nucleotides, the CDR3 is TGTGCCAGCAGCTTGGGCCCGGGACTAGCGGGAGTGAATGAGCAGTTCTTC. This rearrangement joins TRBV27 to TRBJ2-1, with TRBD2 matching 14 bases. Germline V gene sequence: CDR1 MNHEY, CDR2 SMNVEV (reference sequence). This CDR3 is 17 amino acids long. Germline trimming cut 6 bases from V and 7 bases from J; bases unmatched to any gene: 11.

The chain carries TRBV7-9 and TRBJ2-4; a possible D gene is TRBD1 (5 bases). CDR3 size: 13 residues. Trimming pared 8 bases from V and 8 bases from J, leaving 16 bases between. The germline V gene has CDR1 SEHNR and CDR2 FQNEAQ (reference sequence). The CDR3 DNA sequence: TGTGCCAGCGGCCCCGGGCCAGGGCACATTCAGTACTTC. Translation gives CASGPGPGHIQYF.

This clonotype was observed a handful of times. The rearrangement joins TRBV29-1 to TRBJ2-1; D is possibly TRBD1 or TRBD2 (6 bases each). V lost 7 bases and J lost 1, with 20 bases in between. The CDR3 extends over 16 amino acids. Germline assignment: CDR1 SQVTM and CDR2 ANQGSEA. The CDR3 sequence: CSAGSVRGLSYNEQFF. CDR3 in DNA: TGCAGCGCGGGGTCGGTCCGGGGGCTTTCCTACAATGAGCAGTTCTTC.

At least ten counts were recorded for this clonotype. CDR3 sequence reads: CASSLVEFSDTQYF. The CDR3 bases are TGTGCCAGCAGTTTAGTTGAATTCTCAGATACGCAGTATTTT. The chain employs TRBV12-3 or TRBV12-4 and TRBJ2-3; D is ambiguous. V gave up 1 base and J gave up 4 bases, with 9 bases separating them. The CDR3 has 14 residues.

V usage is TRBV11-3 and J usage is TRBJ2-5, with 9 bases matching TRBD2. The CDR3 totals 15 residues. In germline, CDR1 is SGHNT, CDR2 YENEEA. The V and J ends lost 3 bases and 4 bases, in that order; junction bases with no gene match: 6. The CDR3 is CASSFASGIAETQYF. The CDR3, as DNA: TGTGCCAGCAGCTTCGCTAGCGGGATCGCAGAGACCCAGTACTTC.

The chain couples TRBV5-1 to TRBJ2-1; 16 bases align to TRBD2. This CDR3 region has 18 residues. Germline CDR1 is SGHRS and CDR2 is YFSETQ. Trimming at V came to 1 base and at J to 5 bases, leaving 6 bases not matched to a gene. CDR3 loop: CASSLSGTSGGAHNEQFF. The CDR3 DNA reads TGCGCCAGCAGCTTGTCCGGGACTAGCGGGGGGGCCCACAATGAGCAGTTCTTC.

The chain combines TRBV20-1 with TRBJ1-6; D possibly corresponds to TRBD1 (6 bases). Trimming took off 6 bases at V and 10 bases at J, with 19 bases between the two ends. The CDR3 has 14 residues. Germline V gives CDR1 DFQATT, CDR2 SNEGSKA (reference sequence). The CDR3 reads CSAPRGRGGSPLHF. As DNA, the CDR3 is TGCAGTGCCCCGCGCGGCAGGGGCGGATCACCCCTCCACTTT.

The J gene is TRBJ1-2, the V gene TRBV11-2, with 8 bases fitting TRBD1. The germline V gene encodes CDR1 SGHAT and CDR2 FQNNGV. CDR3 size: 14 residues. Unmatched junction bases numbered 4, after V lost 4 bases and J lost 3 bases. The DNA of the CDR3 is TGTGCCAGCAGCTATGACAGGGGCGACTATGGCTACACCTTC. Protein sequence: CASSYDRGDYGYTF.

In its sample, this clonotype was seen a few times. CDR3 protein: CSVVPRDRTVYTF. CDR3 sequence (DNA): TGCAGCGTTGTCCCCCGAGACCGGACGGTCTACACCTTC. The chain links TRBV29-1 to TRBJ1-2; no definite D call. Germline V gene lookup returns CDR1 SQVTM and CDR2 ANQGSEA. The germline V and J ends were trimmed by 4 bases and 10 bases, with 19 bases remaining between them. The CDR3 covers 13 residues.

This chain links TRBV28 with TRBJ1-5; maybe TRBD1 (5 bases). This CDR3 is 15 amino acids long. Trimming cost V 4 bases and J 1 base, with 11 bases left between them. Germline CDR1 reads MDHEN; CDR2 reads SYDVKM. The CDR3 spells CASSSQEGSNQPQHF. In DNA, the CDR3 is TGTGCCAGCAGTTCCCAAGAGGGGAGCAATCAGCCCCAGCATTTT.

The CDR3 loop reads CASSSGPFLTEQYF. In nucleotides, the CDR3 is TGTGCCAGCAGCAGTGGACCATTTCTAACCGAGCAGTACTTC. The V gene is TRBV6-1, the J gene TRBJ2-7, with D unresolved. V lost 6 bases and J lost 6, with 18 bases in between. This CDR3 comprises 14 residues. CDR1 MNHNS and CDR2 SASEGT come from the germline V gene.

The CDR3 bases are TGTGCCTGCGGGAAGCCTAGCACAGATACGCAGTATTTT. This codes for CACGKPSTDTQYF. The chain employs TRBV28 and TRBJ2-3; D might be TRBD2 (6 bases). CDR1 and CDR2 (germline): MDHEN, SYDVKM. The CDR3 covers 13 residues. V lost 11 bases and J 0 bases, leaving 12 bases between the germline ends.

This rearrangement joins TRBV7-3 to TRBJ2-2, with TRBD2 matching over 11 bases. CDR1 is SGHTA and CDR2 is FQGTGA in the germline V gene. The CDR3 totals 17 residues. J was trimmed by 6 bases and V by 0 bases; bases with no gene match: 6. The CDR3 spells CASSLTASGRYAGELFF. CDR3 nucleotide sequence: TGTGCCAGCAGCTTAACTGCTAGCGGGAGGTATGCCGGGGAGCTGTTTTTT. Using reference TRBV7-3 and TRBJ2-2 for the parts outside the CDR3, the full variable domain is GAGVSQTPSNKVTEKGKYVELRCDPISGHTALYWYRQSLGQGPEFLIYFQGTGAADDSGLPNDRFFAVRPEGSVSTLKIQRTERGDSAVYLCASSLTASGRYAGELFFGEGSRLTVL.

The chain carries TRBV7-9 and TRBJ2-4; D is ambiguous. The germline V gene encodes CDR1 SEHNR and CDR2 FQNEAQ (reference sequence). Trimming shortened V by 3 bases and J by 7 bases, and 16 bases separated the two germline ends. CDR3 length equals 15 residues. The DNA for the CDR3 is TGTGCCAGCAGCTTCCATGGGCGGTTGGAGAACATTCAGTACTTC. It is translated as CASSFHGRLENIQYF.

This clonotype was counted a few times. The J gene is TRBJ2-5, the V gene TRBV5-1, with 9 bases identical to TRBD2. Per germline, CDR1 SGHRS and CDR2 YFSETQ. This CDR3 has 14 residues. The V segment lost 7 bases and the J segment 4 bases; nucleotides outside the gene matches: 8. The CDR3 region is CASGLAGLIETQYF. CDR3 nucleotide sequence: TGCGCCAGCGGCCTAGCGGGGCTTATAGAGACCCAGTACTTC.

This chain joins TRBV7-9 and TRBJ2-1; TRBD1 matches 8 bases. This CDR3 has 16 amino acids. Germline CDR1 is SEHNR and CDR2 is FQNEAQ (reference sequence). The ends lost 2 bases at V and 0 bases at J; junction bases unmatched: 3. For the CDR3, the DNA is TGTGCCAGCAGCTTATGGACAGGGATCTCCTACAATGAGCAGTTCTTC. Translating gives CASSLWTGISYNEQFF.

CDR3 DNA: TGCGCCAGCAGCTTGGAAGGTCCGGGACAGGGAATTTACACCTTC. Translating gives CASSLEGPGQGIYTF. The rearrangement links TRBV5-1 to TRBJ1-2; 9 nucleotides line up with TRBD1. The CDR3 length is 15 residues. Germline loops: CDR1 SGHRS, CDR2 YFSETQ. V lost 0 bases and J lost 11; bases outside the gene matches: 11.

This clonotype showed up just a few times. J is TRBJ1-4 and V is TRBV6-5; D gene uncertain. Trimming cost V 4 bases and J 8 bases, with 20 bases left between them. The germline V gene encodes CDR1 MNHEY and CDR2 SVGAGI. The CDR3 consists of 16 residues. The CDR3 DNA reads TGTGCCAGCAGTTTCGGCGGAACCGGTGGAGGGGAAAAACTGTTTTTT. Translated: CASSFGGTGGGEKLFF.

J is TRBJ2-2 and V is TRBV2, with 8 nucleotides matching TRBD2. With 5 bases clipped from V and 6 bases from J, the junction kept 11 bases outside the gene matches. The CDR3 length is 16 residues. Germline CDR1 reads SNHLY; CDR2 reads FYNNEI. The CDR3 loop reads CASSPAGAPRAGELFF. The CDR3 coding sequence is TGTGCCAGCAGTCCAGCGGGAGCTCCTCGCGCCGGGGAGCTGTTTTTT.

This clonotype was seen only a few times. The rearrangement joins TRBV11-2 to TRBJ2-3; D may be TRBD1 or TRBD2 (6 bases each). The CDR3 spans 15 residues. Trimming stripped 1 base from V and 4 bases from J, with 12 bases between. Germline V gives CDR1 SGHAT, CDR2 FQNNGV. The CDR3 sequence: CASSLAGAGSDTQYF. The CDR3 coding sequence is TGTGCCAGCAGCTTAGCGGGGGCGGGATCAGATACGCAGTATTTT.

This clonotype was recorded a few times. The V and J genes are TRBV25-1 and TRBJ1-1; D might be TRBD1 (5 bases). The CDR3 sequence is 12 residues long. Per germline, CDR1 MGHDK and CDR2 SYGVNS. V was shortened by 8 bases and J by 1 base, with 8 bases between the two germline ends. For the CDR3, the DNA is TGTGCCAGCTCGGGGCCGAACACTGAAGCTTTCTTT. This encodes CASSGPNTEAFF.